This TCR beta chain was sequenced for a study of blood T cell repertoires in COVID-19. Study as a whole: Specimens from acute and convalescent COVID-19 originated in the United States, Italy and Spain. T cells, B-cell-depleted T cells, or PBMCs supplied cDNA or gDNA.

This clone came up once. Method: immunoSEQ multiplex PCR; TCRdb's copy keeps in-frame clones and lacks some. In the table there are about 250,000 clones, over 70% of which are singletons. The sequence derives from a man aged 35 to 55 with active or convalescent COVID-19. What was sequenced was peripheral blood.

For the CDR3, the DNA is TGTGCCAGCAGCTTGTGGGACAGGGGCGACGGGGAGCTGTTTTTT. Translating it yields CASSLWDRGDGELFF. This rearrangement joins TRBV5-8 to TRBJ2-2, with TRBD1 matching 10 bases. V was pared by 1 base and J by 7 bases, with 4 bases of the junction left unmatched. This CDR3 is 15 amino acids long. The germline gives CDR1 SGHTS, CDR2 YDEGEE.